This passage covers 11 T cell receptor beta chains from one sample sequenced in a study of CD4 T cells in relation to SARS-CoV-2 and coronaviruses. The antigens for these receptors are not known. Sequencing was performed with immunoSEQ multiplex PCR; in TCRdb, only in-frame clones are kept and a portion is missing. Altogether roughly 15,000 clones are present, about 80% being singletons, with the ten largest covering around 29%. Unexposed donor CD4+ T cells date from about 2011-2018, before the COVID-19 pandemic. Isolation of CD4+ T cells took place after approximately 11 days in culture. The specimen sequenced was CD4+ T cells from PBMCs, cultured in vitro. The receptors here all came from a human donor in good health.

V gene TRBV18 combines with J gene TRBJ2-2, with TRBD2 identical over 9 bases. Germline V gene data show CDR1 as KGHSH and CDR2 as LQKENI. After removal of 1 base from V and 6 bases from J, the junction contained 6 bases not matched to a gene. The CDR3 runs to 16 residues. The CDR3 coding sequence is TGTGCCAGCTCACCACTAGCGGGAGTTGAATCCGGGGAGCTGTTTTTT. Protein: CASSPLAGVESGELFF.

The CDR3 reads CASSVAAGVLANEQFF. CDR3 DNA: TGTGCCAGCAGCGTAGCTGCCGGGGTGCTAGCCAATGAGCAGTTCTTC. The chain combines TRBV9 with TRBJ2-1, with D tentatively TRBD2 (5 bases). Germline CDR1 SGDLS, CDR2 YYNGEE. Trimming removed 0 bases at V and 6 bases at J, with 16 bases between. The CDR3 is 16 residues long.

The chain uses TRBV5-1 and TRBJ2-5, with 14 positions matching TRBD2. The CDR3 sequence is 17 residues long. CDR1 and CDR2 (germline): SGHRS, YFSETQ. Unmatched junction bases numbered 10, after V lost 5 bases and J lost 4 bases. The DNA for the CDR3 is TGCGCCAGCAGACCTGGACTAGCGGGAGGCCCTGGAGAGACCCAGTACTTC. Its protein product is CASRPGLAGGPGETQYF.

The rearrangement joins TRBV7-7 to TRBJ1-6; no definite D call. There are 13 residues in the CDR3. V lost 0 bases, J lost 9 bases, and 6 bases lay in between. Looked up from germline, CDR1 is SSHAT and CDR2 is FNYEAQ (reference sequence). Here the CDR3 DNA reads TGTGCCAGCAGCTTAGCGCTGGGTTCACCCCTCCACTTT. Its protein product is CASSLALGSPLHF.

The chain links TRBV5-1 to TRBJ1-1; D is ambiguous. CDR1 and CDR2 (germline): SGHRS, YFSETQ. Trimming left V 1 base short and J 3 bases short, with 7 bases between. This CDR3 has 13 amino acids. The CDR3 coding sequence is TGCGCCAGCAGCTTGAGTGGTTACACTGAAGCTTTCTTT. Translated: CASSLSGYTEAFF.

The chain uses TRBV4-2 and TRBJ1-2, with TRBD1 identical over 7 bases. There are 20 residues in the CDR3. The V gene's germline CDR1 is LGHNA and CDR2 YNFKEQ. V lost 2 bases and J lost 1; bases outside the gene matches: 19. The CDR3 sequence: CASSQLDGGGLSTLNYGYTF. The CDR3 DNA sequence: TGTGCCAGCAGCCAACTCGACGGAGGGGGCCTTTCAACTCTTAACTATGGCTACACCTTC.

V gene TRBV7-8 combines with J gene TRBJ2-5; 7 positions agree with TRBD1. CDR1 and CDR2 from the germline V gene are SGHVS and FQNEAQ. V trimming: 5 bases; J trimming: 3 bases; junction bases outside the gene matches: 3. The CDR3 runs to 13 residues. CDR3 nucleotides: TGTGCCAGCAGCCAAGGGACAGAAGAGACCCAGTACTTC. It encodes CASSQGTEETQYF.

V usage is TRBV27 and J usage is TRBJ1-2; D possibly corresponds to TRBD1 (5 bases). This CDR3 has 16 residues. V was clipped by 4 bases and J by 8 bases, with 23 bases between them. Germline V lookup: CDR1 MNHEY, CDR2 SMNVEV (reference sequence). The CDR3 DNA follows: TGTGCCAGCAGTTACCGCCCCCGGGACCCTGTGCAGGGCTACACCTTC. This encodes CASSYRPRDPVQGYTF.

The V call is TRBV5-1, the J call TRBJ1-6; D is unclear. CDR1 and CDR2 (germline): SGHRS, YFSETQ. The germline V and J ends were trimmed by 4 bases and 9 bases, with 11 bases remaining between them. The CDR3 runs to 13 residues. CDR3 DNA sequence: TGCGCCAGCAGCATCGGGGATGGTTCACCCCTCCACTTT. This translates into CASSIGDGSPLHF.

This clone was detected a few times. This chain joins TRBV6-6 and TRBJ1-5; perhaps TRBD1 as D (6 bases). The CDR3 totals 15 residues. The V gene lost 6 bases and the J gene lost 4 bases, with 16 bases spanning the gap. CDR1 MNHNY and CDR2 SVGAGI come from the germline V gene (reference sequence). The CDR3: CASRGPGVGNQPQHF. CDR3 nucleotides: TGTGCCAGCAGAGGTCCAGGGGTAGGGAATCAGCCCCAGCATTTT.

The CDR3 DNA reads TGTGCCAGCAGCCAAACAGGTTTCCTTATGAACACTGAAGCTTTCTTT. Its protein product is CASSQTGFLMNTEAFF. This chain joins TRBV3-1 (or the pseudogene TRBV3-2) and TRBJ1-1, with D perhaps matching TRBD1 (5 bases). Germline V gives CDR1 LGHDT, CDR2 YNNKEL (reference sequence). This CDR3 region has 16 residues. Between the trimmed V and J ends, which lost 2 bases and 0 bases, there was a span of 13 bases.